This T cell receptor (beta chain) was sequenced in a study of blood T cells in healthy people across ages (dated by TCRdb to the mid-2010s). Regarding the study in general: In model experiments, template switching captured about one uniquely barcoded TCR beta cDNA molecule for every two T cells. The study analyzed two additional independent replicas of 1 million unique cDNA reads from the same blood draw for two donors, one aged 18 to 30 and one aged 80 or older. Donors of different ages were randomly distributed across sequencing lanes to avoid experimental bias. The donors were split into four age groups: young (average about 15 years), middle-aged (39), aged (more than 60) and long-lived (roughly 86). Using deep sequencing normalized with unique cDNA molecular identifiers, the study measured how TCR beta repertoire diversity changes with age. On the study overall, not on this receptor specifically: Estimates of total diversity based on one million sequenced T cells were considered lower bounds and underestimates. Conclusive comparison of naive and antigen-experienced compartments was prevented by the profiling of bulk unsorted PBMCs. Compared with the aged group, more naive CD4+ T cells, fewer expanded clones and increased TCR diversity were shown by the long-lived group, suggesting age selection. The percentage of naive T cells measured by flow cytometry correlated strongly with observed TCR beta diversity. Because donor CMV infection status was unknown, age-related changes in expanded clonotypes were potentially confounded. Observed TCR beta diversity per million T cells fell roughly linearly with age, and a significant reduction was already apparent by age around 39.

Donors were a few dozen systemically healthy Caucasian individuals from Russia aged 6 to 90 years. Roughly 9 milliliters of peripheral blood were drawn from each donor into EDTA-treated Vacutainer tubes. Ficoll-Paque density-gradient centrifugation was used to isolate PBMCs, with at least 7 million obtained per sample. Total RNA, at least 6 micrograms per sample, was extracted from PBMCs with Trizol reagent. Naive CD45RAhigh/CD27high T cell percentages were measured by flow cytometry on a PBMC aliquot from every donor. Libraries were built with 5' RACE. Sequencing used an Illumina HiSeq 2500. The second PCR ran for about 6 to 12 cycles and used a J-beta primer mix along with a sample-barcoded 5' primer. Each TCR beta cDNA molecule received a unique molecular identifier from a template-switch 5' adaptor carrying 12 random nucleotides. Each sample yielded at least 3 million CDR3-containing paired-end reads. The Mint cDNA synthesis kit, primed by a TRBC-specific oligonucleotide, was used to synthesize first-strand cDNA from all RNA. Following uracil-DNA glycosylase treatment, all cDNA underwent a first 18-cycle PCR with the universal primers M1SS and BC2_uni_R. Per the source publication's procedure: Each sample was normalized by randomly selecting 1 million high-quality reads, each carrying a distinct molecular identifier. Reads sharing molecular identifiers were discarded rather than binned into consensus sequences. MiTCR, run with a Q25 quality threshold and the strictest error-elimination algorithm, handled CDR3 identification, clonotype clustering and error correction. Lower-bound total TCR beta diversity was estimated with a nonparametric unseen species model using Euler transformation. TCRdb cleaned the public reads at Q25 with fastp, built clones with MiXCR and kept in-frame beta chains. For every CDR3 protein sequence, its rows merge into one entry that carries the most common genes and DNA. TCRdb assigned the V and J calls; the authors' analysis was not used. In all, the sample holds over a million distinct CDR3 sequences, and around 43% of those were seen once. 15% to 20% of the sample lies in the top ten.

This clonotype was recorded a few times. No cognate antigen has been identified for it. No base quality values were provided; no much bigger clone lies one nucleotide off. The germline V gene supplies CDR1 MNHNS and CDR2 SASEGT. The cysteine opens and the phenylalanine closes a CDR3 of 15 amino acids. Just CDR3 DNA is preserved here, 45 bases in frame from base 1. Here V drops 3 bases and J drops 2 bases, and the junction holds 6 bases not matched to any gene. The V gene is TRBV6-1 and the J gene is TRBJ2-5, and 7 junctional nucleotides match TRBD2. Sequencing was performed on blood. This TCR came from an older woman in good health. The nucleotides read TGTGCCAGCAGTGAGGATCTAGCGGAACAAGAGACCCAGTACTTC. Translated, this is CASSEDLAEQETQYF.